A selection of T cell receptor beta chains follows, all from one sample in a study of human T cells and chemical hapten exposure. Using its own MiXCR run on the RACE reads, TCRdb lists one record per CDR3 protein. The data hold about 77,000 distinct CDR3 sequences, with approximately 8.6% observed a single time. The sequencing sample was made of whole blood. These receptors were collected from a female donor in good health. Some clones in this sample may be carry-over from other donors' samples. CDR3s include the opening cysteine and the closing phenylalanine or tryptophan. A D gene is named only where the DNA matches it firmly. Clone size is stated in some rows and not others, as once, few, many or a class when expanded.

v_gene,d_gene,abundance,j_gene,CDR3nt,CDR3aa
TRBV9,TRBD1,.,TRBJ2-7,TGTGCCAGCAGCGCCTCCGAAGACAGGGTCTACGAGCAGTACTTC,CASSASEDRVYEQYF
TRBV2,.,.,TRBJ1-2,TGTGCCAGCAGTGAAGGGAAGGTTAGCTATGGCTACACCTTC,CASSEGKVSYGYTF
TRBV6-4,.,many,TRBJ2-2,TGTGCCAGCAGTGACTCGACTTCCACCGGGGAGCTGTTTTTT,CASSDSTSTGELFF
TRBV29-1,.,many,TRBJ1-4,TGCAGCGTTGAAAGGCCCGATAAAAGGTTTTTT,CSVERPDKRFF
TRBV5-1,.,many,TRBJ1-1,TGCGCCAGCAGCTCGGTCGGGATCTCGAACACTGAAGCTTTCTTT,CASSSVGISNTEAFF
TRBV11-2,.,medium-sized,TRBJ2-3,TGTGCCAGCAGCTCATGGCAAGATACGCAGTATTTT,CASSSWQDTQYF
TRBV7-2,.,few,TRBJ1-1,TGTGCCAGCAGCTCCTCGGCCGGGAACACTGAAGCTTTCTTT,CASSSSAGNTEAFF
TRBV6-6,.,.,TRBJ1-6,TGTGCCAGCAGGCCCGACCGTTGGTCGCGCTCCTATAATTCACCCCTCCACTTT,CASRPDRWSRSYNSPLHF
TRBV20-1,.,.,TRBJ2-2,TGCAGTGCTAGACCCATGCTGAACACCGGGGAGCTGTTTTTT,CSARPMLNTGELFF
TRBV12-3/TRBV12-4,.,many,TRBJ2-4,TGTGCCAGCAGTTTTGGGGGCCGGATTCAGTACTTC,CASSFGGRIQYF
TRBV20-1,TRBD1,many,TRBJ2-5,TGCAGTGCTACACCTACCCTGGACAGGAGAGAGACCCAGTACTTC,CSATPTLDRRETQYF
TRBV12-3/TRBV12-4,.,few,TRBJ2-7,TGTGCCAGCAGTTTCCCCGGGCGGTCCTACGAGCAGTACTTC,CASSFPGRSYEQYF
TRBV7-2,TRBD2,.,TRBJ2-3,TGTGCCAGCAGCTTAACTAGCGGGGGGTTGCAGTATTTT,CASSLTSGGLQYF
TRBV7-2,TRBD1,many,TRBJ1-1,TGTGCCAGCAGCAGAAGGGGGCAAGGGGAAGCTTTCTTT,CASSRRGQGEAFF
TRBV6-5,TRBD1,many,TRBJ2-2,TGTGCCAGCTATTGGGACAGCCTCAATTTGAACACCGGGGAGCTGTTTTTT,CASYWDSLNLNTGELFF